This T cell receptor beta chain appears in the sequencing data of a study of T-cell memory formation after mild COVID-19. CDR3 length equals 19 residues. Germline values: CDR1 SEHNR, CDR2 FQNEAQ (reference sequence). V was pared by 5 bases and J by 2 bases, with 17 bases of the junction left unmatched. Study conclusions and caveats: Chiefly within CM and EM were the contracting CD4+ clones; CD8+ ones were within EMRA.

As for this clonotype: The antigen remains unidentified.

In TCRdb, the 5' RACE reads were re-called with MiXCR into one record per CDR3 protein. The data show fewer than 500,000 distinct CDR3 sequences, around a quarter seen once. The receptor's source is an adult woman who had mild COVID-19 (a few samples of this study predate the infection). Cell type and time point are not known. The sequencing input was PBMCs or a T cell subset sorted from them (not recorded which). The chain recombines TRBV7-9 with TRBJ2-7, with 11 bases identical to TRBD2. The CDR3 is CASSGTGTSGTRRPYEQYF. The DNA for the CDR3 is TGTGCCAGCAGCGGCACCGGGACTAGCGGAACCAGGAGGCCCTACGAGCAGTACTTC. The entire variable domain, with the rest obtained from reference TRBV7-9 and TRBJ2-7, is as follows: DTGVSQNPRHKITKRGQNVTFRCDPISEHNRLYWYRQTLGQGPEFLTYFQNEAQLEKSRLLSDRFSAERPKGSFSTLEIQRTEQGDSAMYLCASSGTGTSGTRRPYEQYFGPGTRLTVT.